These T cell receptor beta chains were read from a single sample in a study of naive and memory T cell subsets. TCRdb re-analysed the UMI-ligation and nested PCR reads in MiXCR, keeping a single row per CDR3 protein. This repertoire shows about 150,000 distinct CDR3 sequences, 22% found once; its top ten account for roughly 0.1%. Sequenced: naive CD4+ T cells from blood. The receptors were sampled from a human donor in good health. Both conserved end residues are part of each CDR3. A D gene is named only where the DNA matches it firmly. Rows may omit the clone size; those that give it use once, few, many or a size class.

clone_size | j_call | cdr3_length | v_call | d_call | cdr3_nt | cdr3_aa
. | TRBJ2-3 | 14 | TRBV20-1 | TRBD2 | TGCAGTGCTCAGGGACTAGCGGTAACAGATACGCAGTATTTT | CSAQGLAVTDTQYF
many | TRBJ2-7 | 13 | TRBV28 | . | TGTGCCAGCAGTTTTTACGGCTCCTACGAGCAGTACTTC | CASSFYGSYEQYF
. | TRBJ2-1 | 15 | TRBV9 | TRBD1 | TGTGCCAGCAGCCCAACAGGGGCGGCCTACAATGAGCAGTTCTTC | CASSPTGAAYNEQFF
few | TRBJ1-1 | 13 | TRBV29-1 | TRBD1 | TGCAGCGTTGGTAAGGGGGCTAACACTGAAGCTTTCTTT | CSVGKGANTEAFF
many | TRBJ2-1 | 10 | TRBV29-1 | . | TGCAGCGTTTGGGACAATGAGCAGTTCTTC | CSVWDNEQFF
. | TRBJ2-7 | 15 | TRBV6-2/TRBV6-3 | TRBD1 | TGTGCCAGCAGCCGAGACAGGGGGCCGGTATACGAGCAGTACTTC | CASSRDRGPVYEQYF
. | TRBJ2-7 | 13 | TRBV5-1 | . | TGCGCCAGCAGCTTGGACAGGGAGTACGAGCAGTACTTC | CASSLDREYEQYF
. | TRBJ2-7 | 15 | TRBV5-1 | TRBD1 | TGCGCCAGCAGCTCCCTAGGGGGCTCCACGGACGAGCAGTACTTC | CASSSLGGSTDEQYF
. | TRBJ2-3 | 15 | TRBV6-6 | TRBD2 | TGTGCCAGCAGTCGTAGCGGGAGTCGCACAGATACGCAGTATTTT | CASSRSGSRTDTQYF
. | TRBJ2-1 | 17 | TRBV12-3/TRBV12-4 | TRBD2 | TGTGCCAGCAGTTTAGATCGTGGTCGCGGGAGAAGTAATGAGCAGTTCTTC | CASSLDRGRGRSNEQFF
. | TRBJ2-7 | 14 | TRBV18 | TRBD2 | TGTGCCAGCTCACCCTTCGGGGGGATAAACGAGCAGTACTTC | CASSPFGGINEQYF
. | TRBJ2-1 | 12 | TRBV29-1 | TRBD2 | TGCGGGGGGGGGAAACCCTACAATGAGCAGTTCTTC | CGGGKPYNEQFF
. | TRBJ2-1 | 16 | TRBV20-1 | TRBD2 | TGCAGTGCTAGGGCAGCTAGCGGGAGTTCGTACAATGAGCAGTTCTTC | CSARAASGSSYNEQFF
few | TRBJ1-1 | 16 | TRBV5-1 | . | TGCGCCAGCAGCTTGTCGGGCATGACAGGGAACACTGAAGCTTTCTTT | CASSLSGMTGNTEAFF
few | TRBJ2-2 | 14 | TRBV5-6 | . | TGTGCCAGCAGTAAAAACCGGCGGACCGGGGAGCTGTTTTTT | CASSKNRRTGELFF
few | TRBJ2-2 | 13 | TRBV27 | . | TGTGCCAGCAGTCCCCTGCCGACCGGGGAGCTGTTTTTT | CASSPLPTGELFF
many | TRBJ2-1 | 18 | TRBV20-1 | TRBD2 | TGCAGTGCTAGAGAACTAGCGCCGACTGCGGCCTCCTACAATGAGCAGTTCTTC | CSARELAPTAASYNEQFF
few | TRBJ2-6 | 17 | TRBV27 | . | TGTGCCAGCAGTTTATTGGGGGCTCTGAGTGGGGCCAACGTCCTGACTTTC | CASSLLGALSGANVLTF
. | TRBJ1-1 | 10 | TRBV29-1 | TRBD1 | TGCAGCGCTTCACAGGGGGGAGCTTTCTTT | CSASQGGAFF
many | TRBJ1-2 | 15 | TRBV6-5 | . | TGTGCCAGCAGACCCGGGACATCCTCTAACTATGGCTACACCTTC | CASRPGTSSNYGYTF
many | TRBJ2-1 | 15 | TRBV12-3/TRBV12-4 | . | TGTGCCAGCAGTTTAGACACAAACTACTACAATGAGCAGTTCTTC | CASSLDTNYYNEQFF
many | TRBJ1-4 | 13 | TRBV18 | . | TGTGCCAGCTCACGGGCAACTAATGAAAAACTGTTTTTT | CASSRATNEKLFF
. | TRBJ2-7 | 13 | TRBV13 | . | TGTGCCAGCAGCTCCAGAAGATTCTACGAGCAGTACTTC | CASSSRRFYEQYF
. | TRBJ2-6 | 13 | TRBV12-5 | . | TGTGCTAGTGGGCGATCTGGGGCCAACGTCCTGACTTTC | CASGRSGANVLTF